What follows are 8 T cell receptor beta chains derived from one specimen sequenced in a study of cytomegalovirus exposure and HLA in healthy donors. 13 Jbeta primers and 60 Vbeta primers were used for the PCR. Clones were sequenced by immunoSEQ multiplex PCR, and TCRdb holds only the in-frame ones, with some missing. In the table there are about 190,000 clones, 65% to 85% of which are singletons. Sequenced sample: PBMCs. These TCRs come from a woman between 18 and 29 years old in good health and CMV-seronegative.

The chain carries TRBV5-1 and TRBJ1-1; 9 nucleotides line up with TRBD1. Germline lookup yields CDR1 SGHRS and CDR2 YFSETQ. Germline trimming cut 4 bases from V and 0 bases from J; bases unmatched to any gene: 4. This CDR3 spans 15 amino acids. CDR3 in DNA: TGCGCCAGCAGCCTCCGGGACAGGGTGAACACTGAAGCTTTCTTT. This encodes CASSLRDRVNTEAFF.

Worth noting for this clone: A junction boundary mismatches the germline segment, possibly from a read error. CDR3 nucleotide sequence: TGTGCCAGCAGCGTAGTTATTAGCGGGGGGCCCCTTGACTTC. Its protein product is CASSVVISGGPLDF. The chain carries TRBV9 and TRBJ2-5; 10 bases match TRBD2. Germline loops: CDR1 SGDLS, CDR2 YYNGEE. The length of the CDR3 is 14 residues. The variable domain in full, completed from reference TRBV9 and TRBJ2-5, reads DSGVTQTPKHLITATGQRVTLRCSPRSGDLSVYWYQQSLDQGLQFLIQYYNGEERAKGNILERFSAQQFPDLHSELNLSSLELGDSALYFCASSVVISGGPLDFGPGTRLLVL.

The table lists this clone with a count of one. V usage is TRBV28 and J usage is TRBJ2-2; 7 bases agree with TRBD2. The length of the CDR3 is 16 residues. J was trimmed by 4 bases and V by 4 bases; bases with no gene match: 9. CDR1 is MDHEN, CDR2 SYDVKM, per germline. The CDR3 sequence is CASSSTRDYLTGELFF. The CDR3, as DNA: TGTGCCAGCAGTTCCACCCGGGACTATCTCACCGGGGAGCTGTTTTTT.

The chain recombines TRBV13 with TRBJ2-5; D uncertain. Between the trimmed V and J ends, which lost 4 bases and 7 bases, there was a span of 19 bases. CDR3 length: 15 residues. The germline V gene has CDR1 PRHDT and CDR2 FYEKMQ (reference sequence). CDR3 sequence: CASSSNRRSRGTQYF. In nucleotides, the CDR3 is TGTGCCAGCAGCTCCAATCGACGGTCTCGAGGGACCCAGTACTTC.

This clone was seen just once. This chain links TRBV28 with TRBJ2-2; the match to TRBD1 covers 12 bases. Trimming took 5 bases from V and 6 from J; bases not matched to a gene: 4. The CDR3 totals 15 residues. Germline CDR1 is MDHEN and CDR2 is SYDVKM. This chain's CDR3 is CASSQGQGASGELFF. The CDR3 DNA is TGTGCCAGCAGTCAGGGACAGGGGGCGTCCGGGGAGCTGTTTTTT.

The gene calls are TRBV19 and TRBJ2-7; 7 nucleotides match TRBD1. Germline trimming cut 2 bases from V and 0 bases from J; bases unmatched to any gene: 4. The CDR3 runs 15 residues. Looked up from germline, CDR1 is LNHDA and CDR2 is SQIVND (reference sequence). The CDR3 nucleotides are TGTGCCAGTAGTATACGGGGACAGAACTCCTACGAGCAGTACTTC. Protein product: CASSIRGQNSYEQYF. The whole variable domain, filled in from reference TRBV19 and TRBJ2-7, reads DGGITQSPKYLFRKEGQNVTLSCEQNLNHDAMYWYRQDPGQGLRLIYYSQIVNDFQKGDIAEGYSVSREKKESFPLTVTSAQKNPTAFYLCASSIRGQNSYEQYFGPGTRLTVT.

This sequence joins TRBV10-2 and TRBJ2-7, with a tentative D call TRBD2 (6 bases). Germline V lookup: CDR1 WSHSY, CDR2 SAAADI. CDR3 length: 14 residues. Trimming removed 3 bases from V and 6 bases from J, with 15 bases in between. The CDR3 loop is CASSETGEGSEQYF. CDR3 in DNA: TGCGCCAGCAGTGAAACGGGGGAAGGCTCCGAGCAGTACTTC.

J is TRBJ1-1 and V is TRBV29-1; 8 bases align to TRBD1. The CDR3 has 13 amino acids. Trimming cost V 1 base and J 3 bases; bases outside gene matches: 1. CDR1 and CDR2 from the germline V gene are SQVTM and ANQGSEA. The CDR3, as DNA: TGCAGCGTTGAAGGACAGGGGTACACTGAAGCTTTCTTT. Amino acids: CSVEGQGYTEAFF.